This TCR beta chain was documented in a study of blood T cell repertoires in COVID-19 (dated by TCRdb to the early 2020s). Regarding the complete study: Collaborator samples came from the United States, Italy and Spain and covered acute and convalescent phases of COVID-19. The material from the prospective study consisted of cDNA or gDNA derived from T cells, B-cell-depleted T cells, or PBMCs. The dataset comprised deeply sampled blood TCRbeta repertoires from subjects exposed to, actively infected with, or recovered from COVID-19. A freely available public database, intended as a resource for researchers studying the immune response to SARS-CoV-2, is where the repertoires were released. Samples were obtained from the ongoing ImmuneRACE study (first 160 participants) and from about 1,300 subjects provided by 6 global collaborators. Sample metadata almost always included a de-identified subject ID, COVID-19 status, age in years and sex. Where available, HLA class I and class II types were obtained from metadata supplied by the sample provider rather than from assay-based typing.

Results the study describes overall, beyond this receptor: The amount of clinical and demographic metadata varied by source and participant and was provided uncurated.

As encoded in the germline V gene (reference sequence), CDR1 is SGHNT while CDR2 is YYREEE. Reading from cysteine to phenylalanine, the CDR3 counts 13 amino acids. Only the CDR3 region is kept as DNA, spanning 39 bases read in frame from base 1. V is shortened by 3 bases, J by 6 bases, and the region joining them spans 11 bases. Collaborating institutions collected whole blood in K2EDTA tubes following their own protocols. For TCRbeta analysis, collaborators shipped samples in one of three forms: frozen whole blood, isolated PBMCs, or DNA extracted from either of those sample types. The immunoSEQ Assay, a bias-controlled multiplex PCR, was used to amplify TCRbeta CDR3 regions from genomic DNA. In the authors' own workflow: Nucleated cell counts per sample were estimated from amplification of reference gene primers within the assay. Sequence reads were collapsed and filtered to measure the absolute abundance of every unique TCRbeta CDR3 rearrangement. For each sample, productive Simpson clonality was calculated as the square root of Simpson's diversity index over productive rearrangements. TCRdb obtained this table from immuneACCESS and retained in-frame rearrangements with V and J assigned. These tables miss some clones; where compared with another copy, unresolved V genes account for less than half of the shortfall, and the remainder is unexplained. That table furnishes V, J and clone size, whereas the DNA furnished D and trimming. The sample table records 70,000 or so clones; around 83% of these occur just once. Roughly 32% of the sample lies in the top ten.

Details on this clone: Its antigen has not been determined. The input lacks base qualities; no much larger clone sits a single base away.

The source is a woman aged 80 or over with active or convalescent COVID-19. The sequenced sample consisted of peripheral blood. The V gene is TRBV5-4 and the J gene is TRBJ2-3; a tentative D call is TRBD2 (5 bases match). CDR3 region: CASSSVGVDTQYF. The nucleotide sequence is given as TGTGCCAGCAGCTCCGTCGGGGTCGATACGCAGTATTTT.